This T cell receptor beta chain was sequenced during a study of post-analysis software for immune sequencing data. Whole-study context: Relapsing-remitting, secondary progressive and progressive-relapsing multiple sclerosis were all included among the disease courses.

This CDR3 is built from 13 residues. V gave up 5 bases and J gave up 6 bases, with 11 bases separating them. Germline-derived CDR1 and CDR2 are SGHAT and FQNNGV. Only a few counts were recorded for this clonotype. Its antigen is undetermined. Study-level results: The F measure placed samples prepared in the same batch into strongly shared clusters. Included in a set of about 5 TRBV segments more frequent in patients than controls were TRBV5-6, TRBV5-1 and TRBV20-1. There was significantly lower normalized Chao1 diversity in multiple sclerosis patients than in controls.

Unique molecular identifiers featured in each of the TCR beta cDNA libraries. TCRdb fed the PCR reads into MiXCR, producing one record per CDR3 protein. The sample has 550,000 to 700,000 distinct CDR3 sequences; around 47% are singletons. The sample consisted of blood. V usage is TRBV11-2 and J usage is TRBJ2-1; D remains unclear. This clonotype was obtained from a girl aged 10 to 17 with multiple sclerosis. Here the CDR3 reads CASSLGFINEQFF. CDR3 nucleotide sequence: TGTGCCAGCAGCCTCGGGTTCATCAATGAGCAGTTCTTC.